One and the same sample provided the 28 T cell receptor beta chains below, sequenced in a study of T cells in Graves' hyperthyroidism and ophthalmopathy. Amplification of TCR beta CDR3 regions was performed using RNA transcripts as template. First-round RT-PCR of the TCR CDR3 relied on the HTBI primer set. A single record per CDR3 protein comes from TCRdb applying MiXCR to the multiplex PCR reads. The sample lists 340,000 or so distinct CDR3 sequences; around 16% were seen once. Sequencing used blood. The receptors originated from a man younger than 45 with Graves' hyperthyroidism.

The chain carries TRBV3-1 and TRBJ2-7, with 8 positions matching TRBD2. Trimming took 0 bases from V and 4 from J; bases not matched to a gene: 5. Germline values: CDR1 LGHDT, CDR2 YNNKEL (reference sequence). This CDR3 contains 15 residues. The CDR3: CASSQDSLAVYEQYF. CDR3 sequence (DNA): TGTGCCAGCAGCCAAGATTCACTAGCGGTGTACGAGCAGTACTTC.

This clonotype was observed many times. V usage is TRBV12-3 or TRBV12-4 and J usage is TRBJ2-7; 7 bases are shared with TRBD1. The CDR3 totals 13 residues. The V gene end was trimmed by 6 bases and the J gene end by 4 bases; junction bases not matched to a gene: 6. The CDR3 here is CASSKGQEYEQYF. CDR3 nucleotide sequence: TGTGCCAGCAGCAAAGGACAGGAGTACGAGCAGTACTTC.

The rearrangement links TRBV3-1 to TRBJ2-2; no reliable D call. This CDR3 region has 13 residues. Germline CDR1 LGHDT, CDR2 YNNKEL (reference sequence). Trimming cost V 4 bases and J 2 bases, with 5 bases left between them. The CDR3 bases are TGTGCCAGCAGCCGAGCAAACACCGGGGAGCTGTTTTTT. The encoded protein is CASSRANTGELFF. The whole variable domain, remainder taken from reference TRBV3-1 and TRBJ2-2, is DTAVSQTPKYLVTQMGNDKSIKCEQNLGHDTMYWYKQDSKKFLKIMFSYNNKELIINETVPNRFSPKSPDKAHLNLHINSLELGDSAVYFCASSRANTGELFFGEGSRLTVL.

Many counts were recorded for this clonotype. Here the CDR3 DNA reads TGTGCCAGCGAAATCAGTAGGAGAATGAACACTGAAGCTTTCTTT. Translation: CASEISRRMNTEAFF. The genes are TRBV11-3 and TRBJ1-1, with D uncertain. CDR1 and CDR2 (germline): SGHNT, YENEEA. V shed 8 bases and J shed 0 bases, with 16 bases lying between them. The CDR3 spans 15 residues.

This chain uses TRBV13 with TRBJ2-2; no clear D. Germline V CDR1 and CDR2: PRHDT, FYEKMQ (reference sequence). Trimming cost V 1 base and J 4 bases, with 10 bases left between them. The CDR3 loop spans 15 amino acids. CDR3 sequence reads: CASSLDGPSTGELFF. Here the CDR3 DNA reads TGTGCCAGCAGCTTAGATGGGCCATCCACCGGGGAGCTGTTTTTT.

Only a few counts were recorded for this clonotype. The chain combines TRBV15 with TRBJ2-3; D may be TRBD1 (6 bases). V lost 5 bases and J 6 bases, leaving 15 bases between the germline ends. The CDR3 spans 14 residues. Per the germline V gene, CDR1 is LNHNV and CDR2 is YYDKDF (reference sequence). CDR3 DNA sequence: TGTGCCACCAGCCCGGGACACCTTGGGGATACGCAGTATTTT. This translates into CATSPGHLGDTQYF.

Here the CDR3 DNA reads TGTGCCAGCAGCGTAAGGCCAAACACCGGGGAGCTGTTTTTT. Translating gives CASSVRPNTGELFF. The V gene is TRBV9, the J gene TRBJ2-2; no firm D call. CDR3 length equals 14 residues. The germline gives CDR1 SGDLS, CDR2 YYNGEE. V shed 1 base and J shed 2 bases, with 6 bases lying between them.

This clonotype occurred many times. In DNA form, the CDR3 reads TGTGCCAGCAGTTCTGTAGACAGGGGCTATCAGCCCCAGCATTTT. This sequence encodes CASSSVDRGYQPQHF. The chain combines TRBV6-1 with TRBJ1-5; 8 nucleotides agree with TRBD1. The CDR3 spans 15 residues. The V and J ends lost 5 bases and 5 bases, in that order; junction bases with no gene match: 8. Germline V gene lookup returns CDR1 MNHNS and CDR2 SASEGT.

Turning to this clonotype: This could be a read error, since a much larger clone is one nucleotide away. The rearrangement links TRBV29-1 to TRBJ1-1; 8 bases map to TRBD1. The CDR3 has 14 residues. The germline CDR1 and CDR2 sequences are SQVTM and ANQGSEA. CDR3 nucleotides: TGCAGGGTTGAAGGTTCAGGGGGCAGGACTGAAGCTTTCTTT. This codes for CRVEGSGGRTEAFF.

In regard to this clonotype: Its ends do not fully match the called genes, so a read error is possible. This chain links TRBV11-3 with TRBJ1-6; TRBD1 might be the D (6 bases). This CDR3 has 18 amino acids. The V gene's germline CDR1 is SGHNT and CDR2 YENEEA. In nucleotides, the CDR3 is TGTGTCAGCAGCTTAGACGAAACAGGGAGCTCCTATAATTCACCCCTCCACTTT. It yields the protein CVSSLDETGSSYNSPLHF.

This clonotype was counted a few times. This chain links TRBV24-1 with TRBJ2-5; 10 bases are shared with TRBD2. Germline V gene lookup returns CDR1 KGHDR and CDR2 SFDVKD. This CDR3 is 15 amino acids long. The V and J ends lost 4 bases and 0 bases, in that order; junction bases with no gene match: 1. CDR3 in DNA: TGTGCCACCAGTGACACTAGCGGGGACCAAGAGACCCAGTACTTC. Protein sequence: CATSDTSGDQETQYF.

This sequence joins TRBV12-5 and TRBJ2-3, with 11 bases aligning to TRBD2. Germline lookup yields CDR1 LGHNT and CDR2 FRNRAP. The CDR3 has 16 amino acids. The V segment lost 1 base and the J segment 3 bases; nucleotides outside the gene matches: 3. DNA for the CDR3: TGTGCTAGTGGTTTGGGGATAGCGGGAGGGACAGATACGCAGTATTTT. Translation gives CASGLGIAGGTDTQYF.

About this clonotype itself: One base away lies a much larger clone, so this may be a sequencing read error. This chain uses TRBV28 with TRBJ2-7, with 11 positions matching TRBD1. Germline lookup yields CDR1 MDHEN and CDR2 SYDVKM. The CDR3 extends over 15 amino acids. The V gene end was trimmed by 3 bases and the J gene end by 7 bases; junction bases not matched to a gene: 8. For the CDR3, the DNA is TGTGCCAGCAGTTTGGCCGGGACAGGGGGGCGGGAGCAGTACTTC. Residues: CASSLAGTGGREQYF. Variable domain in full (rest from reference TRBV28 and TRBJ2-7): DVKVTQSSRYLVKRTGEKVFLECVQDMDHENMFWYRQDPGLGLRLIYFSYDVKMKEKGDIPEGYSVSREKKERFSLILESASTNQTSMYLCASSLAGTGGREQYFGPGTRLTVT.

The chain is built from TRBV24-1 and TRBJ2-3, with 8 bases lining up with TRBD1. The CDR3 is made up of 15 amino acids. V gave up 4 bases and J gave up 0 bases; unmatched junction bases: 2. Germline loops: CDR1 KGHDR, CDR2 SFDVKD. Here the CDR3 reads CATSDRDRSTDTQYF. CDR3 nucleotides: TGTGCCACCAGTGACCGGGACAGGAGCACAGATACGCAGTATTTT.

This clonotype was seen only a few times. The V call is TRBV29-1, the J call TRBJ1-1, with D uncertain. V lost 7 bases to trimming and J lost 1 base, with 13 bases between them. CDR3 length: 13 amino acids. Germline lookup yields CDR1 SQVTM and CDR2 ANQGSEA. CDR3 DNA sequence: TGCAGCGGGGCTGGCCAGACGAACACTGAAGCTTTCTTT. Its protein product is CSGAGQTNTEAFF.

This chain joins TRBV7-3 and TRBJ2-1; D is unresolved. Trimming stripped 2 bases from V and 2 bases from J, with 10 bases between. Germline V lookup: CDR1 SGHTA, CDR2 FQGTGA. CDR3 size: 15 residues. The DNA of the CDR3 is TGTGCCAGCAGCTTAGTTCGGAAACCCTACAATGAGCAGTTCTTC. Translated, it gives CASSLVRKPYNEQFF.

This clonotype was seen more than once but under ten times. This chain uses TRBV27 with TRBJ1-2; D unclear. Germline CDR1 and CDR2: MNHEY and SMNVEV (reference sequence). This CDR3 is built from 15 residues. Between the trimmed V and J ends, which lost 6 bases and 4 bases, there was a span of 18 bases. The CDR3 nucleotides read TGTGCCAGCAGCTGGGAGGCTGGTTTTAGCTATGGCTACACCTTC. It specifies CASSWEAGFSYGYTF.

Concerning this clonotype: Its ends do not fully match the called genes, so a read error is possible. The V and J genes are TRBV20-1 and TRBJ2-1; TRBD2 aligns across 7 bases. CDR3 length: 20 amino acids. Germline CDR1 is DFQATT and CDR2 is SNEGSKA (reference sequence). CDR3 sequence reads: CGARPLGSGPITYSYNEQFF. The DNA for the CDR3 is TGCGGTGCTAGGCCACTCGGTAGCGGGCCCATTACCTACTCCTACAATGAGCAGTTCTTC.

In nucleotides, the CDR3 is TGTGCCAGCAGCCAAGATTTCCGGACAGGGGGCTATGGCTACACCTTC. Protein sequence: CASSQDFRTGGYGYTF. The V and J genes are TRBV4-2 and TRBJ1-2; 10 bases match TRBD1. Germline CDR1 reads LGHNA; CDR2 reads YNFKEQ. The CDR3 contains 16 residues. V lost 0 bases and J lost 4; bases outside the gene matches: 5.

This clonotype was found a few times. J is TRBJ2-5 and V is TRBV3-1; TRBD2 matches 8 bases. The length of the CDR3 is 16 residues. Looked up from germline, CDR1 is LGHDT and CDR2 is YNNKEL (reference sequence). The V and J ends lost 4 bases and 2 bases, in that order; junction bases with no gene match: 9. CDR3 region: CASSLSLAEKQETQYF. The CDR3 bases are TGTGCCAGCAGCCTCTCACTAGCGGAAAAACAAGAGACCCAGTACTTC.

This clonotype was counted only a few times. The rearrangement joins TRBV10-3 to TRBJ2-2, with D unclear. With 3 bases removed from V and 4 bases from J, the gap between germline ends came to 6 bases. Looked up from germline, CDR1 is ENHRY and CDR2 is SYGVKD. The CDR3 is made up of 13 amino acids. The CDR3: CAISEGSTGELFF. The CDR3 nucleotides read TGTGCCATCAGTGAAGGCTCCACCGGGGAGCTGTTTTTT.

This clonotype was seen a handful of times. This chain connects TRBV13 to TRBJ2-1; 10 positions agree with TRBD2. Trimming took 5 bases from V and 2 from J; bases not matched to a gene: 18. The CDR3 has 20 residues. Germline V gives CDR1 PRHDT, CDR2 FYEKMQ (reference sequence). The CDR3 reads CASSLKPGLAREKTYNEQFF. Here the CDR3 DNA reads TGTGCCAGCAGCCTCAAGCCGGGACTAGCGAGAGAAAAGACCTACAATGAGCAGTTCTTC.

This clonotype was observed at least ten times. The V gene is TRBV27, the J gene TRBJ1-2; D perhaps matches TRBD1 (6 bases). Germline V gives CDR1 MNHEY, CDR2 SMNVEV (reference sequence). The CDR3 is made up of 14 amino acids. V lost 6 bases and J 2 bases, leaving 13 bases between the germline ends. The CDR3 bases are TGTGCCAGCAGCACCGCAAGGGGGAACTATGGCTACACCTTC. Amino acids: CASSTARGNYGYTF.

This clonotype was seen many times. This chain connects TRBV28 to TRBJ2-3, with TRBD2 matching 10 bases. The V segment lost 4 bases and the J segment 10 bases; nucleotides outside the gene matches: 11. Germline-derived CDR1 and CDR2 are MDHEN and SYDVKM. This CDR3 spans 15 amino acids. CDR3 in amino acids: CASSSSGRALVAQYF. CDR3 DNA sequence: TGTGCCAGCAGTTCCAGCGGGAGGGCCCTTGTAGCGCAGTATTTT.

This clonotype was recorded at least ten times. CDR3 residues: CASKLGTVQETQYF. Here the CDR3 DNA reads TGTGCCAGCAAGCTAGGGACAGTCCAAGAGACCCAGTACTTC. The V call is TRBV2, the J call TRBJ2-5; 7 nucleotides match TRBD1. V gave up 7 bases and J gave up 1 base; unmatched junction bases: 6. Germline CDR1 reads SNHLY; CDR2 reads FYNNEI. CDR3 length: 14 amino acids.

The CDR3 reads CASSLVGGDTEQYF. The CDR3 nucleotides read TGTGCCAGCAGCTTAGTAGGCGGGGACACGGAGCAGTACTTC. The J gene is TRBJ2-7, the V gene TRBV7-9; D assignment may be TRBD1 or TRBD2 (6 bases each). V shed 1 base and J shed 7 bases, with 14 bases lying between them. Germline values: CDR1 SEHNR, CDR2 FQNEAQ (reference sequence). The CDR3 totals 14 residues. Full variable domain (rest looked up from reference TRBV7-9 and TRBJ2-7): DTGVSQNPRHKITKRGQNVTFRCDPISEHNRLYWYRQTLGQGPEFLTYFQNEAQLEKSRLLSDRFSAERPKGSFSTLEIQRTEQGDSAMYLCASSLVGGDTEQYFGPGTRLTVT.

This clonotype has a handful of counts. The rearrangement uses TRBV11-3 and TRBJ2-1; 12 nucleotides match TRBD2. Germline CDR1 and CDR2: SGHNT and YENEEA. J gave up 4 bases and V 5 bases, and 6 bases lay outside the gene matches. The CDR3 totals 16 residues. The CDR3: CASSPGTSGYYNEQFF. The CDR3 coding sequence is TGTGCCAGCAGCCCGGGGACTAGCGGGTATTACAATGAGCAGTTCTTC.

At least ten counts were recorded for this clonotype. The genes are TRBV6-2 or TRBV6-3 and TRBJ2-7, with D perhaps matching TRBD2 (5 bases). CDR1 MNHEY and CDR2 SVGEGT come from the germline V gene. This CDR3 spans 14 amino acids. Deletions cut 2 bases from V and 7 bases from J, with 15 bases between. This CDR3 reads CASSYDYLRREQYF. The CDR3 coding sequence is TGTGCCAGCAGTTACGACTACCTCCGAAGGGAGCAGTACTTC.